The clone carrying this TCR beta chain was found a few times. Other DNA sequences of this sample code for an identical CDR3. The CDR3 consists of 13 residues. V lost 2 bases, J lost 5 bases, and 10 bases lay in between. The germline gives CDR1 GTSNPN, CDR2 SVGIG (reference sequence). This sample was included in a study of beta chain features in type 1 diabetes. Purity above 98% was achieved in all sorted populations. Expressed TCRB transcripts got sequenced, as all isolated RNA was reverse transcribed. Repertoires were generated with immunoSEQ multiplex PCR, while TCRdb's copy carries only in-frame clones and drops some. Among 200,000 to 250,000 clones, roughly two thirds were seen once, and the ten largest hold around 0.057%.

The sample was naive CD4+ T cells from blood. This sequence originates from a man aged 30-40 years in good health. This rearrangement joins TRBV30 to TRBJ1-5; no clear D. The CDR3 DNA reads as TGTGCCTGGAGTACCGGTGGTGATCAGCCCCAGCATTTT. It encodes CAWSTGGDQPQHF.